The present entry profiles one TCR beta chain with its context. The data belong to a study of control samples from healthy donors and cancer patients. V lost 3 bases, J lost 7 bases, and 7 bases stayed unmatched. The CDR3 contains 14 residues. Germline CDR1 SGDLS, CDR2 YYNGEE. Produced via immunoSEQ multiplex PCR; TCRdb's table is partial and in-frame only. The sample holds about 140,000 clones, less than 95% seen once. The sequenced sample consisted of blood. The chain employs TRBV9 and TRBJ2-1, with TRBD1 matching 7 bases. This TCR derives from a man between 18 and 35 years old in good health. CDR3 sequence: CASSAPTGSNEQFF. CDR3 DNA sequence: TGTGCCAGCAGCGCCCCGACAGGGTCAAATGAGCAGTTCTTC.